The TCR beta chain under discussion was sequenced for a study of T cell repertoires in cytomegalovirus infection. On this clonotype itself: Its antigen is currently unknown.

TCRdb used MiXCR to reprocess the reads, holding one entry per CDR3 protein. The table shows approximately 910,000 distinct CDR3 sequences, with about 33% occurring only once. From germline, CDR1 is MNHNY and CDR2 SVGAGI (reference sequence). The CDR3 extends over 16 amino acids. The V gene end was trimmed by 0 bases and the J gene end by 4 bases; junction bases not matched to a gene: 4. The sample was cultured CD8+ T cells from PBMCs, taken from culture after CMV antigen stimulation. The TCR was taken from a human donor in good health (CMV status not recorded). Some clones in this sample may be carry-over from other donors' samples. The chain carries TRBV6-6 and TRBJ2-3, with 10 bases fitting TRBD2. The CDR3 DNA follows: TGTGCCAGCAGTTACTCCCCGGGACTAGCGTCAGATACGCAGTATTTT. Translation: CASSYSPGLASDTQYF.